This TCR delta chain was retrieved from a study of human gamma delta and Vdelta1 T cells (dated by TCRdb to 2017 to 2018). Context from the whole study: The study examined Delta One T cells, which are Vd1+ gamma-delta T cells, as cytotoxic effectors against acute myeloid leukemia.

Beyond this particular receptor, the publication reports: Delta One T cells were reported as polyclonal and as showing broad cytotoxic targeting of acute myeloid leukemia.

Library preparation used PCR. This sample was sequenced with an Illumina MiSeq. Clone calls in TCRdb were regenerated from the public reads with CATT, after which identical DNA sequences shared one row. The sample profile shows over 10,000 delta-chain clones; around 50% of them were found once. The biggest ten clones account for roughly 1.6% of the sample. Inclusive of the bounding cysteine and phenylalanine, the CDR3 is 16 residues long. Only the CDR3 portion is preserved as DNA: 48 bases, with reading frame beginning at the first base. CDR1 TSWWSYY and CDR2 QGS were looked up in the germline V gene. V drops 0 bases and J drops 4 bases, leaving 15 bases in between. As a fraction of the sample, this clone is medium-sized (0.01 to 0.1%). The antigen it binds to is not known. Nothing much larger sits one base from this clone, and base qualities are not available.

This sequence uses TRDV1 and TRDJ1, with the D gene not clear enough to name. The TCR was taken from a human donor in good health. The sequencing sample was made of Vdelta1 gamma-delta T cells from blood grown in culture (DOT cells). What the cell subset or site label conveys for this sample: Delta One T cells, in vitro expanded/differentiated Vd1+ gamma-delta T cells. The encoded CDR3 is CALGELVGTHHDKLIF. The nucleotide sequence is TGTGCTCTTGGGGAACTCGTCGGCACCCACCACGATAAACTCATCTTT.